This note documents a single T cell receptor (beta chain) sequence. Assay: immunoSEQ multiplex PCR; the TCRdb copy retains only in-frame clones and omits some. The sample contains 200,000 to 300,000 clones, 83% of which appear only once. In assigning cohorts, the study relied on participant-reported clinical history. Those designated as exposed participants met a COVID-19 case within 2 weeks before study entry. The CDR3 runs 16 residues. Germline V CDR1 and CDR2: SEHNR, FQNEAQ (reference sequence). The ends lost 5 bases at V and 5 bases at J; junction bases unmatched: 13. This entry belongs to a study of blood T cell repertoires in COVID-19. Study-level background: The origin of the acute and convalescent COVID-19 samples was the United States, Italy and Spain. PBMCs, B-cell-depleted T cells, or T cells provided the cDNA or gDNA that made up the material.

The TCR originated in a woman aged 40-49 years who had been exposed to COVID-19. The chain combines TRBV7-9 with TRBJ2-3; 7 bases match TRBD2. Sequencing was done on a sample of PBMCs or T cells enriched from blood (not recorded which). Here the CDR3 reads CASSMRAGRDRDTQYF. The CDR3, as DNA: TGTGCCAGCAGCATGAGAGCGGGGAGGGATCGAGATACGCAGTATTTT.